This T cell receptor beta chain was captured by sequencing in a study of cytomegalovirus exposure and HLA in healthy donors. Study-wide findings and caveats: In vitro experiments confirmed that three CMV-associated chains were specific for CMV antigens. In a later analysis, HLA-associated TCR beta chains were more clonally expanded than equally common others.

Germline-derived CDR1 and CDR2 are MNHNS and SASEGT. CDR3 size: 11 residues. Deletions cut 4 bases from V and 3 bases from J, with 4 bases between. This clone showed up just a few times. Its antigen is unidentified. The PCR was carried out with 60 Vbeta primers and 13 Jbeta primers. Method: immunoSEQ multiplex PCR; TCRdb's copy keeps in-frame clones and lacks some. The data hold about 100,000 clones, with 76% observed a single time. V usage is TRBV6-1 and J usage is TRBJ2-7, with D unresolved. This TCR came from a woman in her sixties in good health and CMV-seropositive. Sequenced input: PBMCs. The CDR3 protein is CASSGDYEQYF. The CDR3 bases are TGTGCCAGCAGTGGCGACTACGAGCAGTACTTC.